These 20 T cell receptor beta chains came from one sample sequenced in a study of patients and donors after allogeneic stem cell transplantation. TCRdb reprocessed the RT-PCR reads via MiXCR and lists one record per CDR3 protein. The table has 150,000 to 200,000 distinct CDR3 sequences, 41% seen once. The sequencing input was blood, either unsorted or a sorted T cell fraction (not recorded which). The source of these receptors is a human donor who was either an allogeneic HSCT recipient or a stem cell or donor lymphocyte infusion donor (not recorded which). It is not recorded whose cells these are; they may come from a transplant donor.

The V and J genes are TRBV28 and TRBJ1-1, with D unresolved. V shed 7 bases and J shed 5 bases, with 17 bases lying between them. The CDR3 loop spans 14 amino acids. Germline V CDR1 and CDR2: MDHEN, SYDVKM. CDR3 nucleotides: TGTGCCAGCACCCTGGGAGGGATCGAGACTGAAGCTTTCTTT. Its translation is CASTLGGIETEAFF.

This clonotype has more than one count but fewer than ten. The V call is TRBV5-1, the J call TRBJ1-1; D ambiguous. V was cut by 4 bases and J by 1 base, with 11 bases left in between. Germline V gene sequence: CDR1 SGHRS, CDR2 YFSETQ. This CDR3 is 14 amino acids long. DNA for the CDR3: TGCGCCAGCAGCCCGGACGGATGGAACACTGAAGCTTTCTTT. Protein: CASSPDGWNTEAFF.

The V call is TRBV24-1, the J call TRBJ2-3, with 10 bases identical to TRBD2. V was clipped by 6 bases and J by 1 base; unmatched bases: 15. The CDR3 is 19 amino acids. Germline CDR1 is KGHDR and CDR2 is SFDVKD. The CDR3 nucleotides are TGTGCCACCAGTACACCCCTAGCGGGAGCGAGGATCGGCACAGATACGCAGTATTTT. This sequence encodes CATSTPLAGARIGTDTQYF.

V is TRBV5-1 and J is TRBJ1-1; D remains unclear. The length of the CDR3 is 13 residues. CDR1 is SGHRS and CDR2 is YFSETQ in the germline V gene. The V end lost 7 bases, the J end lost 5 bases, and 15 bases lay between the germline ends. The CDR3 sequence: CASRVRELTEAFF. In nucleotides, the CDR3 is TGCGCCAGCCGGGTCCGGGAATTGACTGAAGCTTTCTTT.

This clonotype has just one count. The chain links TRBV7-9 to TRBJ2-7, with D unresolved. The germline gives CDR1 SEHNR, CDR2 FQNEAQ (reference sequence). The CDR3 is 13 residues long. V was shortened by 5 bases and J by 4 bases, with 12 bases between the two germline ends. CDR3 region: CASSPRTRYEQYF. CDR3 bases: TGTGCCAGCAGCCCCCGTACTCGGTACGAGCAGTACTTC.

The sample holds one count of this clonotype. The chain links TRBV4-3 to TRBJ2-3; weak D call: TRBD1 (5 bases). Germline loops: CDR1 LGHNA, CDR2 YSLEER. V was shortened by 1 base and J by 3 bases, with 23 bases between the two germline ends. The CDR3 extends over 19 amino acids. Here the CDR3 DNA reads TGCGCCAGCAGCCAAGCTCCCCGCAGGGCGCGCGTGGATACAGATACGCAGTATTTT. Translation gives CASSQAPRRARVDTDTQYF.

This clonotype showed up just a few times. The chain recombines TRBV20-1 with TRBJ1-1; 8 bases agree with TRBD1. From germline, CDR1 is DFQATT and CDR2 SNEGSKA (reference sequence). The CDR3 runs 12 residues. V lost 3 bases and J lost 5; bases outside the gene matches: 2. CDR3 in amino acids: CSARTGVTEAFF. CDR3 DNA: TGCAGTGCTAGGACAGGGGTGACTGAAGCTTTCTTT.

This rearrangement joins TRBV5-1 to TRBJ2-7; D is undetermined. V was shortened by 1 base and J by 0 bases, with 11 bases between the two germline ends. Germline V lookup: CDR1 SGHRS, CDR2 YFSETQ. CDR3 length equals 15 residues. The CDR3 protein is CASSLTAISSYEQYF. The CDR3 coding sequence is TGCGCCAGCAGCTTGACAGCGATAAGCTCCTACGAGCAGTACTTC.

The CDR3 here is CASSFRRAGDADTQYF. Written as DNA, the CDR3 is TGTGCCAGCAGTTTCCGAAGAGCGGGAGATGCAGATACGCAGTATTTT. The chain employs TRBV27 and TRBJ2-3; 8 bases map to TRBD2. The trim removed 3 bases at V and 4 bases at J, leaving 9 bases unmatched. Per germline, CDR1 MNHEY and CDR2 SMNVEV (reference sequence). This CDR3 is 16 amino acids long.

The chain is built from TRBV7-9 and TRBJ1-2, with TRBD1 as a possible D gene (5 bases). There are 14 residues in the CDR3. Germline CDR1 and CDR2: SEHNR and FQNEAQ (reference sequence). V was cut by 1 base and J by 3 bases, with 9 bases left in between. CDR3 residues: CASSLVPGDYGYTF. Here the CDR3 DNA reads TGTGCCAGCAGCTTAGTCCCGGGGGACTATGGCTACACCTTC.

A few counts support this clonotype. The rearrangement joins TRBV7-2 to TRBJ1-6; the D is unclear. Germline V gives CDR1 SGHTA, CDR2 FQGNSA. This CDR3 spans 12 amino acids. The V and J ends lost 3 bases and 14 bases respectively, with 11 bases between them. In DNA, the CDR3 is TGTGCCAGCAGCTTCGGGGAGGGAACCCTCCACTTT. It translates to CASSFGEGTLHF.

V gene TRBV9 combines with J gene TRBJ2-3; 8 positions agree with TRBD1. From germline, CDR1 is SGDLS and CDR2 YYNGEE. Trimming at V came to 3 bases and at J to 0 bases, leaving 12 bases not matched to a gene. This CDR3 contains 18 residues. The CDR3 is CASSAPGGQVSSTDTQYF. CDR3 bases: TGTGCCAGCAGCGCCCCCGGGGGACAGGTATCTAGCACAGATACGCAGTATTTT.

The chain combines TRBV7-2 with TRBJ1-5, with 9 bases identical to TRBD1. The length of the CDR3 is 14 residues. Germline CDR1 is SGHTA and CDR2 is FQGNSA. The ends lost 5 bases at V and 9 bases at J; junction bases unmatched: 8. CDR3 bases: TGTGCCAGCAGCCCTGGACAGGGGATAGGGCCCCAGCATTTT. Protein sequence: CASSPGQGIGPQHF.

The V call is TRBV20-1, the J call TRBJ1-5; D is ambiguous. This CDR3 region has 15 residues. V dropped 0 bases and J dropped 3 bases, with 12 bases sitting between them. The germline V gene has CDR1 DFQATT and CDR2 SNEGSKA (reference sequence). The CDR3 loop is CSARDRGGSNQPQHF. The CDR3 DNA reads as TGCAGTGCTAGAGATCGGGGAGGGTCCAATCAGCCCCAGCATTTT.

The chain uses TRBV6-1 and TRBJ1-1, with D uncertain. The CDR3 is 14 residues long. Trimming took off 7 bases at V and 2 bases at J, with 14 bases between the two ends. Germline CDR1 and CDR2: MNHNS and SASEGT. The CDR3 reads CASTFSSSNTEAFF. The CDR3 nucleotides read TGTGCCAGCACATTCTCCAGCTCTAACACTGAAGCTTTCTTT.

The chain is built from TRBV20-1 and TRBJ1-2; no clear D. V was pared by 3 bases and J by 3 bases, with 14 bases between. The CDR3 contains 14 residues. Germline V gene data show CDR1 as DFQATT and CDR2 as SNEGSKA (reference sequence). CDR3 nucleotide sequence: TGCAGTGCTAGGAGGGAAGCAGATTACTATGGCTACACCTTC. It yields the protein CSARREADYYGYTF.

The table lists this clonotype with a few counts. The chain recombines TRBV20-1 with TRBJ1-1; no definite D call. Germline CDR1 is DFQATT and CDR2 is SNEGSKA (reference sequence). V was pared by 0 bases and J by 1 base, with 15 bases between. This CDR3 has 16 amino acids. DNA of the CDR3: TGCAGTGCTAGAGATCGTCGGAGGAGTGGGAACACTGAAGCTTTCTTT. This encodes CSARDRRRSGNTEAFF.

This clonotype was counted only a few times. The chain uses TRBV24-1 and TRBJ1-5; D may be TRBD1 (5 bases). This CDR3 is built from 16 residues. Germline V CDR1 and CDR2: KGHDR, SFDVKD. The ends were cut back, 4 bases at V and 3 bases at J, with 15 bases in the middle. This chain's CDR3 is CATSDPQEPLNQPQHF. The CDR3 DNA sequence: TGTGCCACCAGTGACCCACAGGAGCCACTCAATCAGCCCCAGCATTTT.

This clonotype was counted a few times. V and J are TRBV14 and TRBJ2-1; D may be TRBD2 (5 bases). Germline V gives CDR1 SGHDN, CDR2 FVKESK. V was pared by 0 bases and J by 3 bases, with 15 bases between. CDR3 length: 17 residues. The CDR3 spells CASSQDLASKVYNEQFF. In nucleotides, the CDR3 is TGTGCCAGCAGCCAAGATCTGGCTAGCAAGGTCTACAATGAGCAGTTCTTC.

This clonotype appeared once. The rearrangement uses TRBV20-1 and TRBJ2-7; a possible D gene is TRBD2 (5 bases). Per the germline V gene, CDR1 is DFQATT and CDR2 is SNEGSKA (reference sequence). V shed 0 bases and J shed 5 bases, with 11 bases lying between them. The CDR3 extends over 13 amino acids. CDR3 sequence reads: CSARDRGLHEQYF. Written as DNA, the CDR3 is TGCAGTGCTAGAGATCGAGGGTTGCACGAGCAGTACTTC.